These 24 T cell receptor beta chains originate from one sample sequenced in a study of blood T cell repertoires in COVID-19. Clones were sequenced by immunoSEQ multiplex PCR, and TCRdb holds only the in-frame ones, with some missing. The sample includes 100,000 or so clones, just over 90% seen only once; the top ten take 0.97%. Source material: peripheral blood. All receptors come from a man aged 55 to 69 with acute or convalescent COVID-19.

The chain joins TRBV11-1 to TRBJ1-4, with TRBD1 identical over 7 bases. This CDR3 is built from 14 residues. The germline V gene encodes CDR1 SGHAT and CDR2 FQDESV (reference sequence). V lost 5 bases and J lost 7; bases outside the gene matches: 7. The CDR3 region is CASSPGGASEKLFF. The CDR3 coding sequence is TGTGCCAGCAGCCCAGGGGGAGCTTCTGAAAAACTGTTTTTT.

V usage is TRBV20-1 and J usage is TRBJ2-1, with D possibly being TRBD2 (5 bases). V was clipped by 6 bases and J by 8 bases, with 11 bases between them. The CDR3 contains 11 residues. Germline lookup yields CDR1 DFQATT and CDR2 SNEGSKA (reference sequence). CDR3 nucleotides: TGCAGTGCGGGAGCTCGGGATGAGCAGTTCTTC. Residues: CSAGARDEQFF.

The gene calls are TRBV5-1 and TRBJ1-6, with a weak D call TRBD1 (5 bases). The V gene lost 0 bases and the J gene lost 7 bases, with 11 bases spanning the gap. CDR3 length: 15 amino acids. In germline, CDR1 is SGHRS, CDR2 YFSETQ. This CDR3 reads CASSLGVGGNSPLHF. In DNA, the CDR3 is TGCGCCAGCAGCTTGGGGGTCGGGGGAAATTCACCCCTCCACTTT.

The chain joins TRBV5-1 to TRBJ2-7, with 13 positions matching TRBD2. This CDR3 has 14 amino acids. The germline gives CDR1 SGHRS, CDR2 YFSETQ. V gave up 4 bases and J gave up 4 bases; unmatched junction bases: 2. The CDR3 DNA sequence: TGCGCCAGCAGCCCGGGACTAGCGGGGTACGAGCAGTACTTC. It encodes CASSPGLAGYEQYF.

The chain has TRBV29-1 and TRBJ1-1, with unresolved D. Germline V gene lookup returns CDR1 SQVTM and CDR2 ANQGSEA. The CDR3 has 14 amino acids. Between the trimmed V and J ends, which lost 0 bases and 4 bases, there was a span of 12 bases. CDR3 bases: TGCAGCGTTGAAGAGGGAGGAGGCGGCACTGAAGCTTTCTTT. The encoded protein is CSVEEGGGGTEAFF.

The rearrangement uses TRBV10-3 and TRBJ2-1, with 7 bases that match TRBD1. The CDR3 contains 15 residues. Germline loops: CDR1 ENHRY, CDR2 SYGVKD. With 4 bases clipped from V and 0 bases from J, the junction kept 3 bases outside the gene matches. CDR3 sequence: CAISGDSFSYNEQFF. In DNA form, the CDR3 reads TGTGCCATCAGTGGGGACAGTTTCTCCTACAATGAGCAGTTCTTC.

The rearrangement joins TRBV19 to TRBJ1-5, with D possibly TRBD1 on 5 matching bases. Germline V gene sequence: CDR1 LNHDA, CDR2 SQIVND (reference sequence). Trimming pared 3 bases from V and 5 bases from J, leaving 17 bases between. The CDR3 length is 16 residues. CDR3 nucleotide sequence: TGTGCCAGTAGTATGGGTCCAGGGCCCGCTTATCAGCCCCAGCATTTT. This sequence encodes CASSMGPGPAYQPQHF.

The chain employs TRBV27 and TRBJ2-7, with D hard to call. Trimming stripped 4 bases from V and 6 bases from J, with 7 bases between. Germline-derived CDR1 and CDR2 are MNHEY and SMNVEV (reference sequence). This CDR3 contains 11 residues. CDR3 DNA sequence: TGTGCCAGCAGTTCCGGAGTCGAGCAGTACGTC. It codes for CASSSGVEQYV.

The chain has TRBV14 and TRBJ1-2; tentative D call: TRBD1 (5 bases). V was trimmed by 2 bases and J by 4 bases, leaving 14 bases between them. CDR1 is SGHDN, CDR2 FVKESK, per germline. This CDR3 comprises 15 residues. CDR3 nucleotides: TGTGCCAGCAGCCAAAGCCGGGGGGGTTCCTATGGCTACACCTTC. Protein: CASSQSRGGSYGYTF. Variable domain in full (rest from reference TRBV14 and TRBJ1-2): EAGVTQFPSHSVIEKGQTVTLRCDPISGHDNLYWYRRVMGKEIKFLLHFVKESKQDESGMPNNRFLAERTGGTYSTLKVQPAELEDSGVYFCASSQSRGGSYGYTFGSGTRLTVV.

The table lists this clone with a few counts. As DNA, the CDR3 is TGTGCCTGGAGTGTAGGGGCAAACGGGGGTGAAGCTTTCTTT. It specifies CAWSVGANGGEAFF. This chain uses TRBV30 with TRBJ1-1, with D maybe TRBD1 (5 bases). V was clipped by 0 bases and J by 7 bases, with 15 bases between them. The CDR3 totals 14 residues. Germline CDR1 GTSNPN, CDR2 SVGIG (reference sequence).

V usage is TRBV3-1 (or the pseudogene TRBV3-2) and J usage is TRBJ1-6, with 9 bases identical to TRBD1. The V gene's germline CDR1 is LGHDT and CDR2 YNNKEL (reference sequence). V was pared by 0 bases and J by 10 bases, with 7 bases of the junction left unmatched. CDR3 size: 16 residues. CDR3 protein: CASSQDHRGRQSPLHF. DNA for the CDR3: TGTGCCAGCAGCCAAGATCACAGGGGGCGGCAATCACCCCTCCACTTT.

This clone was found once. This chain connects TRBV14 to TRBJ1-5; D uncertain. Trimming took off 1 base at V and 4 bases at J, with 11 bases between the two ends. This CDR3 is 15 amino acids long. Per germline, CDR1 SGHDN and CDR2 FVKESK. CDR3 region: CASSQAGGPNQPQHF. The CDR3 DNA follows: TGTGCCAGCAGCCAAGCGGGAGGGCCAAATCAGCCCCAGCATTTT.

This chain links TRBV12-3 or TRBV12-4 with TRBJ1-2; 7 positions agree with TRBD1. Germline trimming cut 5 bases from V and 8 bases from J; bases unmatched to any gene: 8. The CDR3 loop spans 13 amino acids. This chain's CDR3 is CASSTRTGSGYTF. CDR3 coding DNA: TGTGCCAGCAGTACCCGGACAGGTAGCGGCTACACCTTC.

The J gene is TRBJ2-3, the V gene TRBV3-1 (or the pseudogene TRBV3-2); the match to TRBD2 covers 12 bases. Germline values: CDR1 LGHDT, CDR2 YNNKEL (reference sequence). There are 18 residues in the CDR3. J gave up 2 bases and V 2 bases, and 8 bases lay outside the gene matches. In DNA, the CDR3 is TGTGCCAGCAGCCAAACCCGACTAGCGGGGGCGGTCACAGATACGCAGTATTTT. This gives the protein CASSQTRLAGAVTDTQYF.

The chain couples TRBV28 to TRBJ2-4; weak D call: TRBD2 (5 bases). The CDR3 is 16 amino acids. Germline loops: CDR1 MDHEN, CDR2 SYDVKM. The ends were cut back, 2 bases at V and 2 bases at J, with 13 bases in the middle. CDR3 region: CASSLPGVSSKNIQYF. Here the CDR3 DNA reads TGTGCCAGCAGTTTACCCGGGGTCTCGTCCAAAAACATTCAGTACTTC.

The count of this clone is one. The V gene is TRBV28, the J gene TRBJ2-7; 11 bases map to TRBD2. With V trimmed by 6 bases and J by 0 bases, 4 bases remained unmatched. CDR3 length equals 15 residues. The V gene's germline CDR1 is MDHEN and CDR2 SYDVKM. The CDR3 loop reads CASRSTSGSSYEQYV. CDR3 bases: TGTGCCAGCAGATCCACTAGCGGGAGCTCCTACGAGCAGTACGTC.

Notes on this clone: The sample has other DNA sequences that encode this CDR3 too. The chain recombines TRBV6-1 with TRBJ1-5; possibly TRBD1 for D (5 bases). Trimming left V 0 bases short and J 0 bases short, with 6 bases between. CDR3 length: 15 residues. The germline gives CDR1 MNHNS, CDR2 SASEGT. CDR3 DNA: TGTGCCAGCAGTGAAGCCGGGGGTAGCAATCAGCCCCAGCATTTT. Amino acid sequence: CASSEAGGSNQPQHF.

V and J are TRBV5-1 and TRBJ2-1; 9 bases are a match to TRBD2. Germline V gene lookup returns CDR1 SGHRS and CDR2 YFSETQ. J gave up 3 bases and V 4 bases, and 8 bases lay outside the gene matches. The CDR3 totals 16 residues. This chain's CDR3 is CASSPAGGEYYNEQFF. DNA for the CDR3: TGCGCCAGCAGCCCCGCGGGGGGGGAATACTACAATGAGCAGTTCTTC.

This clone was recorded once. This chain links TRBV11-2 with TRBJ2-3; possibly TRBD2 for D (6 bases). From germline, CDR1 is SGHAT and CDR2 FQNNGV. Trimming stripped 5 bases from V and 1 base from J, with 10 bases between. CDR3 length equals 14 residues. CDR3 loop: CASSPRRGTDTQYF. The CDR3 bases are TGTGCCAGCAGCCCAAGGAGGGGCACAGATACGCAGTATTTT.

The V and J genes are TRBV10-3 and TRBJ2-1; 11 nucleotides agree with TRBD2. The J segment lost 4 bases and the V segment lost 3 bases, leaving 8 bases of the junction unmatched. The CDR3 extends over 17 amino acids. The germline V gene has CDR1 ENHRY and CDR2 SYGVKD. CDR3 sequence (DNA): TGTGCCATCAGTGATGAGACTAGCGGGACGGCTTACAATGAGCAGTTCTTC. Protein: CAISDETSGTAYNEQFF.

The V and J genes are TRBV7-8 and TRBJ1-4; TRBD1 might be the D (5 bases). Germline V gene sequence: CDR1 SGHVS, CDR2 FQNEAQ. V was trimmed by 4 bases and J by 4 bases, leaving 16 bases between them. CDR3 size: 16 residues. This CDR3 is CASSSRLETVNEKLFF. In DNA form, the CDR3 reads TGTGCCAGCAGCTCCAGGCTCGAGACAGTTAATGAAAAACTGTTTTTT.

This chain uses TRBV27 with TRBJ2-5, with 11 bases that match TRBD2. The V gene end was trimmed by 5 bases and the J gene end by 5 bases; junction bases not matched to a gene: 10. The germline gives CDR1 MNHEY, CDR2 SMNVEV (reference sequence). CDR3 length equals 16 residues. As DNA, the CDR3 is TGTGCCAGCAGTGATTTGGTAGCGGGAGGGCTGGAGACCCAGTACTTC. Translated, it gives CASSDLVAGGLETQYF.

This clone was found once. The chain links TRBV5-8 to TRBJ2-7, with D perhaps matching TRBD2 (6 bases). V was cut by 4 bases and J by 6 bases, with 14 bases left in between. Germline V gives CDR1 SGHTS, CDR2 YDEGEE. The CDR3 sequence is 13 residues long. The CDR3, as DNA: TGTGCCAGCAGCCCCGGGGCGCGGGGCGAGCAGTACTTC. Protein: CASSPGARGEQYF.

The chain employs TRBV4-2 and TRBJ2-4; 8 bases map to TRBD2. This CDR3 contains 18 residues. V lost 2 bases and J lost 3; bases outside the gene matches: 12. Germline V gene sequence: CDR1 LGHNA, CDR2 YNFKEQ. CDR3 bases: TGTGCCAGCAGCCAATTCACTAGCGGTTACGAGAGCAAAAACATTCAGTACTTC. This codes for CASSQFTSGYESKNIQYF.